This T cell receptor beta chain was captured by sequencing in a study of tumor T cells in aggressive B-cell lymphoma. This CDR3 region has 15 residues. The V and J ends lost 3 bases and 7 bases, in that order; junction bases with no gene match: 9. Germline loops: CDR1 SGHVS, CDR2 FNYEAQ. Libraries were prepared by immunoSEQ multiplex PCR; TCRdb keeps only in-frame clonotypes and omits some of them. The sample contains around 4,000 clones, roughly 87% of which appear only once. Sequenced sample: tumor tissue. This TCR was recovered from an adult with diffuse large B cell lymphoma. The V and J genes are TRBV7-6 and TRBJ2-1, with TRBD1 identical over 7 bases. CDR3 DNA: TGTGCCAGCAGCTTGAGGGACAGCGGTTTGAATGAGCAGTTCTTC. Translating it yields CASSLRDSGLNEQFF.